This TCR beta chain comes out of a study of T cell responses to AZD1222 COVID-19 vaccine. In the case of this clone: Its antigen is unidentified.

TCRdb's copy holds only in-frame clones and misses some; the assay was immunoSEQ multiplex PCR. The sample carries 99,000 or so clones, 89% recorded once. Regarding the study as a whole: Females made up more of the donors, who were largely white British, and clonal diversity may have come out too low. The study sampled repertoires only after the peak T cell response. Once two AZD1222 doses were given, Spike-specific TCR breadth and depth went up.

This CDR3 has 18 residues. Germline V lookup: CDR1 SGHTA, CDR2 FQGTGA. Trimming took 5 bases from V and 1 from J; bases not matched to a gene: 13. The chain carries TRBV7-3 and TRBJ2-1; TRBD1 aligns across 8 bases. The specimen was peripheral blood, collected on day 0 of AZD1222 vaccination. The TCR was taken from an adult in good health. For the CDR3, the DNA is TGTGCCAGCAGCCCCCAGGGGGCGGGGAGAATATCCTACAATGAGCAGTTCTTC. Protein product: CASSPQGAGRISYNEQFF.